One sample yielded the 11 T cell receptor beta chains listed below, sequenced in a study of monozygotic twins with inflammatory bowel disease. TCRdb re-called the 5' RACE reads and gives one entry per CDR3 protein, without DNA. The sample table includes approximately 390,000 distinct CDR3 sequences. Material for sequencing was blood. The source is a human donor with ulcerative colitis or Crohn's disease, or a healthy co-twin of an affected twin (not recorded which).

This chain connects TRBV20-1 to TRBJ2-7; TCRdb returns TRBD1, unconfirmable since there is no DNA. Germline-derived CDR1 and CDR2 are DFQATT and SNEGSKA (reference sequence). The CDR3 consists of 13 residues. CDR3 sequence: CSAHRGPSYEQYF.

The gene calls are TRBV4-3 and TRBJ2-2; TCRdb gives TRBD2 as the D gene, but with no DNA this cannot be confirmed. The CDR3 extends over 18 amino acids. Germline loops: CDR1 LGHNA, CDR2 YSLEER. The CDR3 protein is CASSQFTGLAGNTGELFF.

The gene calls are TRBV29-1 and TRBJ2-5; TCRdb's D call, TRBD2, is unchecked because there is no DNA. The CDR3 length is 14 residues. Germline V CDR1 and CDR2: SQVTM, ANQGSEA. CDR3 residues: CSAEGPARGGTQYF.

The genes are TRBV12-3 or TRBV12-4 and TRBJ2-7; TCRdb lists TRBD2, though no DNA is available to test this call. CDR3 length: 13 amino acids. The CDR3 region is CASSTLVLDEQYF.

The CDR3 here is CATSRDTGGTGWGTEAFF. The chain has TRBV15 and TRBJ1-1; the D call of TRBD1 rests on TCRdb alone, since no DNA is present to check it. This CDR3 is 18 amino acids long. The germline CDR1 and CDR2 sequences are LNHNV and YYDKDF (reference sequence).

The chain uses TRBV19 and TRBJ2-7; TCRdb lists TRBD2, though no DNA is available to test this call. The germline V gene encodes CDR1 LNHDA and CDR2 SQIVND (reference sequence). The CDR3 has 14 amino acids. CDR3 sequence: CASTTSGSLYEQYF. The full variable domain, in which reference TRBV19 and TRBJ2-7 provide the parts outside the CDR3, is DGGITQSPKYLFRKEGQNVTLSCEQNLNHDAMYWYRQDPGQGLRLIYYSQIVNDFQKGDIAEGYSVSREKKESFPLTVTSAQKNPTAFYLCASTTSGSLYEQYFGPGTRLTVT.

The chain uses TRBV5-1 and TRBJ2-7; TCRdb outputs TRBD2, but without DNA this stays unchecked. This CDR3 is 14 amino acids long. The germline CDR1 and CDR2 sequences are SGHRS and YFSETQ. The CDR3 sequence is CASSLRLGSYEQYF.

The chain joins TRBV27 to TRBJ1-2. The CDR3 spans 13 residues. Germline assignment: CDR1 MNHEY and CDR2 SMNVEV (reference sequence). The CDR3 spells CASSFGAGYGYTF.

V usage is TRBV5-1 and J usage is TRBJ1-4; the D call of TRBD1 rests on TCRdb alone, since no DNA is present to check it. This CDR3 contains 17 residues. CDR1 and CDR2 (germline): SGHRS, YFSETQ. The CDR3 region is CASSPGQFTATNEKLFF.

CDR3 loop: CASSPPSGSYEQYF. The gene calls are TRBV25-1 and TRBJ2-7. CDR3 size: 14 residues. CDR1 and CDR2 from the germline V gene are MGHDK and SYGVNS.

This chain uses TRBV5-1 with TRBJ2-2; with no DNA, the TCRdb D assignment of TRBD2 cannot be verified. CDR1 is SGHRS, CDR2 YFSETQ, per germline. The CDR3 sequence is 15 residues long. This CDR3 reads CASSLTSGSAGELFF.